These 7 T cell receptor beta chains came from one sample sequenced in a study of CD8+ T cells in alopecia areata. cDNA reverse transcribed from extracted RNA served as the sequencing template. TCRdb's copy holds only in-frame clones and misses some; the assay was immunoSEQ multiplex PCR. This sample has over 100,000 clones, with about 47% found just once. The sample consisted of CD8+ T cells sorted from blood, taken at week 0. The receptor set was obtained from a human donor with alopecia areata.

This clone was found many times. The V call is TRBV7-8, the J call TRBJ1-5; D uncertain. Germline assignment: CDR1 SGHVS and CDR2 FQNEAQ. V was shortened by 5 bases and J by 7 bases, with 12 bases between the two germline ends. The CDR3 contains 13 residues. This CDR3 is CASSPLPGQPQHF. The CDR3 region has the DNA TGTGCCAGCAGCCCACTGCCCGGCCAGCCCCAGCATTTT.

V is TRBV4-3 and J is TRBJ1-6, with D unresolved. With 3 bases removed from V and 10 bases from J, the gap between germline ends came to 13 bases. Germline-derived CDR1 and CDR2 are LGHNA and YSLEER. The CDR3 sequence is 14 residues long. The CDR3 DNA is TGCGCCAGCAGCCATTCCCCGACGAGATCACCCCTCCACTTT. It specifies CASSHSPTRSPLHF.

V usage is TRBV30 and J usage is TRBJ1-2; D call uncertain. V lost 2 bases and J lost 8, with 9 bases in between. Germline V CDR1 and CDR2: GTSNPN, SVGIG (reference sequence). The CDR3 is made up of 11 amino acids. The CDR3 nucleotides are TGTGCCTGGAGTAGGAGCTTCGGCTACACCTTC. This encodes CAWSRSFGYTF.

The V and J genes are TRBV6-5 and TRBJ2-5, with D perhaps matching TRBD1 (5 bases). V lost 4 bases, J lost 5 bases, and 14 bases lay in between. The germline V gene encodes CDR1 MNHEY and CDR2 SVGAGI. The CDR3 is 14 amino acids. The CDR3 bases are TGTGCCAGCAGTTGGGTGGGGCAAAGGGAGACCCAGTACTTC. Its protein product is CASSWVGQRETQYF.

This clone was seen a handful of times. The V call is TRBV13, the J call TRBJ1-2; D remains unclear. This CDR3 contains 15 residues. CDR1 is PRHDT and CDR2 is FYEKMQ in the germline V gene (reference sequence). V lost 4 bases and J 0 bases, leaving 12 bases between the germline ends. CDR3 sequence reads: CASSSRHETNYGYTF. The CDR3 coding sequence is TGTGCCAGCAGCTCGCGACACGAAACTAACTATGGCTACACCTTC.

In this sample, this clone turned up a few times. This chain connects TRBV11-2 to TRBJ2-1; 14 bases line up with TRBD2. This CDR3 has 17 residues. V was clipped by 5 bases and J by 4 bases; unmatched bases: 7. In germline, CDR1 is SGHAT, CDR2 FQNNGV. The CDR3 DNA sequence: TGTGCCAGCAGCCGAAGCAGGACTAGCGGGGGGTACAATGAGCAGTTCTTC. Its translation: CASSRSRTSGGYNEQFF.

This clone was seen more than once but under ten times. The chain employs TRBV29-1 and TRBJ1-1; D might be TRBD1 (6 bases). The CDR3 totals 12 residues. Germline values: CDR1 SQVTM, CDR2 ANQGSEA. V shed 0 bases and J shed 4 bases, with 6 bases lying between them. Here the CDR3 reads CSVEEGGTEAFF. CDR3 DNA: TGCAGCGTTGAAGAAGGGGGCACTGAAGCTTTCTTT.